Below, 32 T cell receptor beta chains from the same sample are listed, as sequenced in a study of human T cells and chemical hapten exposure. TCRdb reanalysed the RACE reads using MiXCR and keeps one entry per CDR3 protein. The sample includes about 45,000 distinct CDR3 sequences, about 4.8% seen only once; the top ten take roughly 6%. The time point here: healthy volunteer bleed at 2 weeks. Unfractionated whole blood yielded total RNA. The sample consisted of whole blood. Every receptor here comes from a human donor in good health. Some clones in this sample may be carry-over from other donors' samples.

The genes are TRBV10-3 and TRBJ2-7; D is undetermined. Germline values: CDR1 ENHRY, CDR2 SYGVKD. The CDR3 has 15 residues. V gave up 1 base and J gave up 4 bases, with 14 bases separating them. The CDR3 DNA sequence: TGTGCCATCAGTGAGTTATTTAGGTCAGCGTACGAGCAGTACTTC. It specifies CAISELFRSAYEQYF.

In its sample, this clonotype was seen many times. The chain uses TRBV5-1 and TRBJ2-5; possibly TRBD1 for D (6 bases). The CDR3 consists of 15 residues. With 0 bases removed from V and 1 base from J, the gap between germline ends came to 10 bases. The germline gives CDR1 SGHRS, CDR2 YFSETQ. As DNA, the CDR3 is TGCGCCAGCAGCTTGGCCGGGACATTCCAAGAGACCCAGTACTTC. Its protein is CASSLAGTFQETQYF.

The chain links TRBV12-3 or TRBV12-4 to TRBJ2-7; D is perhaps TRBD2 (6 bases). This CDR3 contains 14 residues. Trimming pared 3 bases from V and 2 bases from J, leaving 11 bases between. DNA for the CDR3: TGTGCCAGCAGTTTTCCTAGCGTCCCCTACGAGCAGTACTTC. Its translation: CASSFPSVPYEQYF.

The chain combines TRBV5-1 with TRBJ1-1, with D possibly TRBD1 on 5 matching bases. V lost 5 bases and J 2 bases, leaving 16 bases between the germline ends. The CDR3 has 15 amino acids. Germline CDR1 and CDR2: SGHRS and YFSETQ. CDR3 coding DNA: TGCGCCAGCAGTACCCGCGGGGCTCCAAACACTGAAGCTTTCTTT. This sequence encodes CASSTRGAPNTEAFF.

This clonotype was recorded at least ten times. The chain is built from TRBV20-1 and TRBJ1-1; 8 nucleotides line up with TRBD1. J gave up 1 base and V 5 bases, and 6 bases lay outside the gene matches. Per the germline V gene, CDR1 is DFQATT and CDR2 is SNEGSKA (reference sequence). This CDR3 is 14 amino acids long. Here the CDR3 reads CSAGPGGQNTEAFF. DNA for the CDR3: TGCAGTGCTGGGCCAGGGGGCCAGAACACTGAAGCTTTCTTT.

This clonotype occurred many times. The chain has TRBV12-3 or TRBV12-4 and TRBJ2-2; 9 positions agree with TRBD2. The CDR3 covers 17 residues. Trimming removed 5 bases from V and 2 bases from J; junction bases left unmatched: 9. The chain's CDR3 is CASSQSGRPLNTGELFF. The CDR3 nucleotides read TGTGCCAGCAGTCAAAGCGGGAGGCCCCTAAACACCGGGGAGCTGTTTTTT.

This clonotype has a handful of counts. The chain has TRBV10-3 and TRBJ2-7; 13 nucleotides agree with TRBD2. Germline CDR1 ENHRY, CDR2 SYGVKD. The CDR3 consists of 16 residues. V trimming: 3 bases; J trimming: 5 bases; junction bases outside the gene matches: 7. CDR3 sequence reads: CAISDPGLAGAHEQYF. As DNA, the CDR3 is TGTGCCATCAGTGACCCTGGACTAGCGGGAGCCCACGAGCAGTACTTC.

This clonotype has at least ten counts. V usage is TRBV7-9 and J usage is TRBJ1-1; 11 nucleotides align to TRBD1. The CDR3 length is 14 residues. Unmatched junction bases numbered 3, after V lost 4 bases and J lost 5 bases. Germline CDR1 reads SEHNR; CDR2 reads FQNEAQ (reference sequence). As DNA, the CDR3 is TGTGCCAGCAGCTGGACAGGGGGCAGTACTGAAGCTTTCTTT. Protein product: CASSWTGGSTEAFF.

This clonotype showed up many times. CDR3 region: CAWSGSLGNQPQHF. In nucleotides, the CDR3 is TGTGCCTGGAGTGGGAGTCTGGGCAATCAGCCCCAGCATTTT. The V and J genes are TRBV30 and TRBJ1-5; no reliable D call. Trimming removed 1 base at V and 2 bases at J, with 9 bases between. Germline V CDR1 and CDR2: GTSNPN, SVGIG (reference sequence). The CDR3 is made up of 14 amino acids.

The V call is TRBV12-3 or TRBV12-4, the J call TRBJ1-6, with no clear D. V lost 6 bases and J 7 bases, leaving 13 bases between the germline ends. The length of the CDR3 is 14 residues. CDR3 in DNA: TGTGCCAGCAGCCAAGACCCGAGGAATTCACCCCTCCACTTT. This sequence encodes CASSQDPRNSPLHF.

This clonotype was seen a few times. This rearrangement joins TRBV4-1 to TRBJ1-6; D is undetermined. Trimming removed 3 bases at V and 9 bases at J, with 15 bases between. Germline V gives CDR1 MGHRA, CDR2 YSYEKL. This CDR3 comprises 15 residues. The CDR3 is CASSQGSGSASPLHF. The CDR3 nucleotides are TGCGCCAGCAGCCAGGGTTCAGGATCGGCTTCACCCCTCCACTTT.

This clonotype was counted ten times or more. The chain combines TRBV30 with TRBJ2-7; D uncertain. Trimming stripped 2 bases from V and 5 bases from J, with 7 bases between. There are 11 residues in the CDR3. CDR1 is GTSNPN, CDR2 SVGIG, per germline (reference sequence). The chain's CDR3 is CAWSWKNEQYF. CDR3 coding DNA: TGTGCCTGGAGTTGGAAGAACGAGCAGTACTTC.

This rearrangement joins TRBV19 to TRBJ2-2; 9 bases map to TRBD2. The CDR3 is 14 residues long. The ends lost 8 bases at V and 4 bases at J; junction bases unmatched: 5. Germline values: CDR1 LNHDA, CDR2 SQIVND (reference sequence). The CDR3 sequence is CASSPSGVTGELFF. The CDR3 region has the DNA TGTGCCAGTTCCCCTAGCGGGGTCACCGGGGAGCTGTTTTTT.

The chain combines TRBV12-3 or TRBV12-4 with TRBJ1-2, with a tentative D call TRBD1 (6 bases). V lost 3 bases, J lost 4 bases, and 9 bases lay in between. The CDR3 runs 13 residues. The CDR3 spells CASSFGGIYGYTF. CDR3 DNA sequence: TGTGCCAGCAGTTTCGGGGGCATCTATGGCTACACCTTC.

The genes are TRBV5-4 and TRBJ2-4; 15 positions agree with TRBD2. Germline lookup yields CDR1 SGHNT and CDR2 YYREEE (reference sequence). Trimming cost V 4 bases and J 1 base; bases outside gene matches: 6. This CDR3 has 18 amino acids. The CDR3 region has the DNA TGTGCCAGCAGCCCGGGACTAGCGGGAGGCGGGGCCAAAAACATTCAGTACTTC. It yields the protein CASSPGLAGGGAKNIQYF. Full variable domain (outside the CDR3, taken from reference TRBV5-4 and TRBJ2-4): ETGVTQSPTHLIKTRGQQVTLRCSSQSGHNTVSWYQQALGQGPQFIFQYYREEENGRGNFPPRFSGLQFPNYSSELNVNALELDDSALYLCASSPGLAGGGAKNIQYFGAGTRLSVL.

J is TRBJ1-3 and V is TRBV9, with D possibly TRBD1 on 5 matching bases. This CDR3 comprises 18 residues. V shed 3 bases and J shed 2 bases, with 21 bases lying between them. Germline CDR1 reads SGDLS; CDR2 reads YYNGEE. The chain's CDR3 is CASSARAGAEGPGNTIYF. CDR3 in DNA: TGTGCCAGCAGCGCCAGGGCCGGGGCGGAGGGCCCTGGAAACACCATATATTTT. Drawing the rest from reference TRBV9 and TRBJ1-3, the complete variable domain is DSGVTQTPKHLITATGQRVTLRCSPRSGDLSVYWYQQSLDQGLQFLIQYYNGEERAKGNILERFSAQQFPDLHSELNLSSLELGDSALYFCASSARAGAEGPGNTIYFGEGSWLTVV.

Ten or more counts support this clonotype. The CDR3: CASSYSGRVTEAFF. DNA for the CDR3: TGTGCCAGCAGTTACTCTGGCAGGGTCACTGAAGCTTTCTTT. The chain couples TRBV6-6 to TRBJ1-1; D might be TRBD1 (5 bases). The CDR3 totals 14 residues. Germline-derived CDR1 and CDR2 are MNHNY and SVGAGI (reference sequence). V was cut by 0 bases and J by 4 bases, with 9 bases left in between.

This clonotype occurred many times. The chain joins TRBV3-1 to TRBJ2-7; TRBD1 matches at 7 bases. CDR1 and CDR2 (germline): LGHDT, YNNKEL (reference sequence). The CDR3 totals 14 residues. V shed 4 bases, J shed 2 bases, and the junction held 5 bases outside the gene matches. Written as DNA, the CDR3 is TGTGCCAGCAGCCTTCGGACAGGCCCCTACGAGCAGTACTTC. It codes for CASSLRTGPYEQYF.

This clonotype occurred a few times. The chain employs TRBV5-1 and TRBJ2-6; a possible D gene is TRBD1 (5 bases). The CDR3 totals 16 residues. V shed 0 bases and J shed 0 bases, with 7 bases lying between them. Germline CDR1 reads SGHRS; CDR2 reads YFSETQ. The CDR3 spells CASSLGQLSGANVLTF. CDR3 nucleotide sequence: TGCGCCAGCAGCTTGGGACAGCTCTCTGGGGCCAACGTCCTGACTTTC.

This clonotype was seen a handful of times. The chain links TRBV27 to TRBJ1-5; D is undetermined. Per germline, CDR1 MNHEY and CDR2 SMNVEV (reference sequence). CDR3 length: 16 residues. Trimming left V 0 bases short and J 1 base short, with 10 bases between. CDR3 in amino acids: CASSLSPIGSNQPQHF. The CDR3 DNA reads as TGTGCCAGCAGTTTATCTCCCATCGGGAGCAATCAGCCCCAGCATTTT.

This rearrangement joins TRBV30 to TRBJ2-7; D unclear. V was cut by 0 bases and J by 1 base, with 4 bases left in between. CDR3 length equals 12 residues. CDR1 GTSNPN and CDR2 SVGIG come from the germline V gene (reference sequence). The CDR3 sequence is CAWSVGSYEQYF. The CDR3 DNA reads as TGTGCCTGGAGTGTAGGGTCCTACGAGCAGTACTTC.

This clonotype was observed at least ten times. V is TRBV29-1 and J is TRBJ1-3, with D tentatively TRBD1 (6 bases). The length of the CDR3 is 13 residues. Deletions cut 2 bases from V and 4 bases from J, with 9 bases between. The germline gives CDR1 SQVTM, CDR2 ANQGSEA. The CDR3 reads CSVELQGGNTIYF. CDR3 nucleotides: TGCAGCGTTGAACTTCAGGGGGGAAACACCATATATTTT. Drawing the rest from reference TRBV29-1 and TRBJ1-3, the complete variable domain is SAVISQKPSRDICQRGTSLTIQCQVDSQVTMMFWYRQQPGQSLTLIATANQGSEATYESGFVIDKFPISRPNLTFSTLTVSNMSPEDSSIYLCSVELQGGNTIYFGEGSWLTVV.

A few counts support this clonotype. In DNA form, the CDR3 reads TGTGCCAGCAGGATTGGCTCTGGGGCCAACGTCCTGACTTTC. This sequence encodes CASRIGSGANVLTF. The chain uses TRBV6-5 and TRBJ2-6, with D uncertain. The CDR3 extends over 14 amino acids. V was shortened by 6 bases and J by 0 bases, with 6 bases between the two germline ends. The germline V gene has CDR1 MNHEY and CDR2 SVGAGI.

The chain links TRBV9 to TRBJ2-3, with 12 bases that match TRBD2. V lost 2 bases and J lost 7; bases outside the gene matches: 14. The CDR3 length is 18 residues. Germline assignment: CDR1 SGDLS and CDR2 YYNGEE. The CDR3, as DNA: TGTGCCAGCAGCGTCGCAAGGACCCTAGCGGGAGGGCGAAATACGCAGTATTTT. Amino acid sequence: CASSVARTLAGGRNTQYF.

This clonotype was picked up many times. CDR3: CASSFPAGTGELFF. DNA for the CDR3: TGTGCCAGCAGTTTCCCCGCAGGCACCGGGGAGCTGTTTTTT. The chain links TRBV28 to TRBJ2-2; D unresolved. Germline values: CDR1 MDHEN, CDR2 SYDVKM. The CDR3 runs to 14 residues. Trimming cost V 3 bases and J 4 bases, with 9 bases left between them.

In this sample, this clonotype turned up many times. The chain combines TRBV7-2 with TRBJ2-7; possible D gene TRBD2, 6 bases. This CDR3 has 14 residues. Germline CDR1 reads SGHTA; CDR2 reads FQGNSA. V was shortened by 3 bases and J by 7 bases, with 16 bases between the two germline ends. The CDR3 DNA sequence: TGTGCCAGCAGCTTGGGCCTAGCGACGAGAGAGCAGTACTTC. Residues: CASSLGLATREQYF.

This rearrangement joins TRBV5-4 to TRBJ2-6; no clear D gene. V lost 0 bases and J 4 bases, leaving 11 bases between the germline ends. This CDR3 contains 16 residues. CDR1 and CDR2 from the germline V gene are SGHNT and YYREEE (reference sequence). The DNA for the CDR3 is TGTGCCAGCAGCTTGGCTAATGTTCCCGGGGCCAACGTCCTGACTTTC. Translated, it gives CASSLANVPGANVLTF.

The CDR3 DNA reads as TGTGCCAGCAGGTCGACAGGAAACTATGGCTACACCTTC. The encoded protein is CASRSTGNYGYTF. The V gene is TRBV2, the J gene TRBJ1-2, with TRBD1 as a possible D gene (6 bases). V was trimmed by 6 bases and J by 2 bases, leaving 10 bases between them. CDR1 SNHLY and CDR2 FYNNEI come from the germline V gene. CDR3 length: 13 residues.

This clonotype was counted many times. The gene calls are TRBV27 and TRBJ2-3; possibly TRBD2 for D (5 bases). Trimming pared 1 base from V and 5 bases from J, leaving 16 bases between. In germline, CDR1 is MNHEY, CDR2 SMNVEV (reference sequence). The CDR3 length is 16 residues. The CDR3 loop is CASSLFPEVARDTQYF. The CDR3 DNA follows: TGTGCCAGCAGTTTATTCCCTGAGGTAGCGCGAGATACGCAGTATTTT.

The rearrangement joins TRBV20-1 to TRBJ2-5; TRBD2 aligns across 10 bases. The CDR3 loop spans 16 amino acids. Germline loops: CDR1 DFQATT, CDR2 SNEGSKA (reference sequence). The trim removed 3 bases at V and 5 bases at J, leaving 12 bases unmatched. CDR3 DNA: TGCAGTGCTAGCCGGCTAGCGGGGGACGGGGGGGAGACCCAGTACTTC. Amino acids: CSASRLAGDGGETQYF.

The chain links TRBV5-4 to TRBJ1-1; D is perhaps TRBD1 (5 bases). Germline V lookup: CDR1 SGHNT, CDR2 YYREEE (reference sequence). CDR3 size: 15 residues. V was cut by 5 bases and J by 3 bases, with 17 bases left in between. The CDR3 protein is CASSSRVKGYTEAFF. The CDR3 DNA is TGTGCCAGCAGTTCCAGGGTCAAGGGGTACACTGAAGCTTTCTTT.

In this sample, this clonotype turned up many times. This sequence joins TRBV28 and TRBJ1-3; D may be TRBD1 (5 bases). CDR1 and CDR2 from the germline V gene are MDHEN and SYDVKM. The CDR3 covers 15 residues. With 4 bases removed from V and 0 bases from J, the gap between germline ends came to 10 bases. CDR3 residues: CASSSAGSSGNTIYF. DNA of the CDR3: TGTGCCAGCAGTTCGGCAGGGTCCTCTGGAAACACCATATATTTT.